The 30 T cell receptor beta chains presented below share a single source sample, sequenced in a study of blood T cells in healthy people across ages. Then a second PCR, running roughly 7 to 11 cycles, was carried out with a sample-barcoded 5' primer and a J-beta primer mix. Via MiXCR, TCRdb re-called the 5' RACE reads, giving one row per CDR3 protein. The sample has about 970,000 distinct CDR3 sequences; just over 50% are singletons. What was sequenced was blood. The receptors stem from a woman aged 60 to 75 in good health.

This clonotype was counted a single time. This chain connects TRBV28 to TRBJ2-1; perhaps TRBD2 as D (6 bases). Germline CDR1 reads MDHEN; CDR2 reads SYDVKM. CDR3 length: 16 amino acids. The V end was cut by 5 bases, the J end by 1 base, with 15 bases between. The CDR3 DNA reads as TGTGCCAGCAGTACCCCGGGGGAGCGGTCCTACAATGAGCAGTTCTTC. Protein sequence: CASSTPGERSYNEQFF. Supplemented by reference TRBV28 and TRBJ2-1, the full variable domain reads DVKVTQSSRYLVKRTGEKVFLECVQDMDHENMFWYRQDPGLGLRLIYFSYDVKMKEKGDIPEGYSVSREKKERFSLILESASTNQTSMYLCASSTPGERSYNEQFFGPGTRLTVL.

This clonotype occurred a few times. The CDR3 loop is CASSSRRGAAKNIQYF. In DNA form, the CDR3 reads TGTGCCAGCAGCTCTCGGAGAGGGGCGGCCAAAAACATTCAGTACTTC. The chain is built from TRBV7-2 and TRBJ2-4; D possibly matches TRBD1 or TRBD2 (5 bases each). CDR1 is SGHTA, CDR2 FQGNSA, per germline. The CDR3 spans 16 residues. Trimming removed 4 bases from V and 1 base from J, with 14 bases in between.

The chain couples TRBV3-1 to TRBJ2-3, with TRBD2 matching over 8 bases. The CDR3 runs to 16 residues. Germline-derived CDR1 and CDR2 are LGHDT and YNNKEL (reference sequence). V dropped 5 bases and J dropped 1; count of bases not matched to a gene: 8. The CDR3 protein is CASSLAGSTGTDTQYF. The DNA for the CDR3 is TGTGCCAGCAGCTTAGCGGGGTCGACTGGCACAGATACGCAGTATTTT.

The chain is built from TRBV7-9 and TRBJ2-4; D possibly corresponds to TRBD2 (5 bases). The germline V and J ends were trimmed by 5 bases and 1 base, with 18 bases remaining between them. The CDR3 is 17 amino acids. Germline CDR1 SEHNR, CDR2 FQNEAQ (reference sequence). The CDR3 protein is CASSPDVGVTAKNIQYF. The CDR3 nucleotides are TGTGCCAGCAGCCCCGACGTCGGGGTAACGGCCAAAAACATTCAGTACTTC.

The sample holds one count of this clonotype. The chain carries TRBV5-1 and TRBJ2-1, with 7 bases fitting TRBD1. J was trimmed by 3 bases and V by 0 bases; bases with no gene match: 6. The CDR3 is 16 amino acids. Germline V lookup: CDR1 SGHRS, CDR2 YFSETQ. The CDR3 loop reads CASSLVLGGNYNEQFF. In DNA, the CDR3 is TGCGCCAGCAGCTTGGTGTTAGGGGGCAACTACAATGAGCAGTTCTTC.

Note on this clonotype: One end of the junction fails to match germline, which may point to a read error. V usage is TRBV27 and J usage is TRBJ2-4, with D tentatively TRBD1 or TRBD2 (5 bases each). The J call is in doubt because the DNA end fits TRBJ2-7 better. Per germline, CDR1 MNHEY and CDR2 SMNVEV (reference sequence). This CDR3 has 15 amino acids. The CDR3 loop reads CVSSLRDLPGSEQYF. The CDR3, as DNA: TGTGTCAGCAGTTTAAGGGACCTCCCAGGTAGCGAGCAGTACTTC.

CDR3 protein: CASSPKGQGLYEQYF. CDR3 DNA: TGTGCCAGCTCACCAAAGGGACAGGGTCTATACGAGCAGTACTTC. The rearrangement links TRBV18 to TRBJ2-5; 9 bases are shared with TRBD1. The DNA end lines up better with TRBJ2-7; the J call may be wrong. Germline CDR1 is KGHSH and CDR2 is LQKENI. This CDR3 spans 15 amino acids.

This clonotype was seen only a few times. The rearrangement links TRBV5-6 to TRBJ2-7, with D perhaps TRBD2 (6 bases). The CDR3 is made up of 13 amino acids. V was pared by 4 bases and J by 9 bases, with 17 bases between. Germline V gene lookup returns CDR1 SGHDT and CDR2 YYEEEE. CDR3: CASSGGVGKGQYF. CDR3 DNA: TGTGCCAGCAGCGGAGGGGTGGGGAAAGGGCAGTACTTC.

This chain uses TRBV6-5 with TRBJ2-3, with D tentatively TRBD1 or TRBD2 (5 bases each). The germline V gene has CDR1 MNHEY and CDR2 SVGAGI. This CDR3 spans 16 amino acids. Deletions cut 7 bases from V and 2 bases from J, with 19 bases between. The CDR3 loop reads CASTKRAGTHTDTQYF. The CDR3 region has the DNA TGTGCCAGCACCAAAAGGGCCGGGACGCACACAGATACGCAGTATTTT.

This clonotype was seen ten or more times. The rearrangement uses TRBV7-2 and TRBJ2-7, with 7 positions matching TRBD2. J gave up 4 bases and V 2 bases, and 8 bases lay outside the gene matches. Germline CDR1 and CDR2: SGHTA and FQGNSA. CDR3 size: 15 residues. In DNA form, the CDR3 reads TGTGCCAGCAGCTTAAAGTGGGAGGGAGGGTACGAGCAGTACTTC. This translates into CASSLKWEGGYEQYF.

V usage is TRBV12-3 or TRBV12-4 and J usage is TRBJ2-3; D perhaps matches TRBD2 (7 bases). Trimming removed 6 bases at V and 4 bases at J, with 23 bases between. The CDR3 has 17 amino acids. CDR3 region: CASSRPSGAGDPDTQYF. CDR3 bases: TGTGCCAGCAGCCGTCCCTCAGGGGCGGGAGACCCAGATACGCAGTATTTT.

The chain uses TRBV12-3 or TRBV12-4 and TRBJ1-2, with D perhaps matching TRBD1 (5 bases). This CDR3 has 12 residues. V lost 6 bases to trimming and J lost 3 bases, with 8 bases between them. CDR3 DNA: TGTGCCAGCAGGAAACAGGACTATGGCTACACCTTC. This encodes CASRKQDYGYTF.

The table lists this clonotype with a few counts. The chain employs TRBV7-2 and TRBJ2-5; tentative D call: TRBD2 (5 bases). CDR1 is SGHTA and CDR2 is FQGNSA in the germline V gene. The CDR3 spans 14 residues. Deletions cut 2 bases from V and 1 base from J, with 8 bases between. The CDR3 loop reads CASSLNGVQETQYF. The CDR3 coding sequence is TGTGCCAGCAGCTTAAACGGGGTCCAAGAGACCCAGTACTTC.

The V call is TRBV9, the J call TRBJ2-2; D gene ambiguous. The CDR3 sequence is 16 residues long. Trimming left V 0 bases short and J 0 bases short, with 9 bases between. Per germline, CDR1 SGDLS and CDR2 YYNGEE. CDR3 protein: CASSVVVGANTGELFF. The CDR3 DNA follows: TGTGCCAGCAGCGTAGTTGTGGGCGCGAACACCGGGGAGCTGTTTTTT.

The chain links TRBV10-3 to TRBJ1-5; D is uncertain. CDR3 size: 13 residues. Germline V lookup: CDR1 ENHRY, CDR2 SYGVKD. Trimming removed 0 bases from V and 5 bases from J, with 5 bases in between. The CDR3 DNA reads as TGTGCCATCAGTGAGTCTCAGGATCAGCCCCAGCATTTT. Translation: CAISESQDQPQHF.

CDR3 DNA sequence: TGTGCCAGCATTACCGACAGTTACTACGAGCAGTACTTC. Amino acids: CASITDSYYEQYF. V is TRBV6-1 and J is TRBJ2-4; D may be TRBD1 (5 bases). The J call may be in error: the DNA end matches TRBJ2-7 better. This CDR3 spans 13 amino acids. Germline-derived CDR1 and CDR2 are MNHNS and SASEGT.

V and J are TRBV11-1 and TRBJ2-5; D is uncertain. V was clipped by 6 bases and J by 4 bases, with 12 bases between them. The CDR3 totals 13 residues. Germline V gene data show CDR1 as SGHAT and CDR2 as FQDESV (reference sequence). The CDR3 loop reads CASSTVEGETQYF. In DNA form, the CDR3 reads TGTGCCAGCAGTACCGTAGAAGGAGAGACCCAGTACTTC.

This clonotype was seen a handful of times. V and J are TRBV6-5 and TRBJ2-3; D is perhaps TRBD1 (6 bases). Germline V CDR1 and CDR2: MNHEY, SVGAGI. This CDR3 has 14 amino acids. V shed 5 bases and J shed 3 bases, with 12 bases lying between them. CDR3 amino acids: CASSDRTATDTQYF. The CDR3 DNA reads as TGTGCCAGCAGTGACAGGACAGCTACAGATACGCAGTATTTT.

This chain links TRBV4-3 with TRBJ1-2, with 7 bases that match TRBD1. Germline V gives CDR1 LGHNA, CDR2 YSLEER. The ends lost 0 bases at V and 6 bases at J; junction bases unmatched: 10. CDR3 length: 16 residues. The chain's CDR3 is CASSQERRQGSNGYTF. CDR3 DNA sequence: TGCGCCAGCAGCCAAGAACGGCGACAGGGTAGCAATGGCTACACCTTC.

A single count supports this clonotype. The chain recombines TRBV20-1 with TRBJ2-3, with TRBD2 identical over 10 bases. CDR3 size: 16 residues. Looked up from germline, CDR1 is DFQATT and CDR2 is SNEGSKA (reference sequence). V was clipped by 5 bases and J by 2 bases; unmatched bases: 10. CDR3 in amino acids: CSAGGLAGELTDTQYF. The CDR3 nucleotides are TGCAGTGCTGGGGGTCTAGCGGGAGAACTCACAGATACGCAGTATTTT.

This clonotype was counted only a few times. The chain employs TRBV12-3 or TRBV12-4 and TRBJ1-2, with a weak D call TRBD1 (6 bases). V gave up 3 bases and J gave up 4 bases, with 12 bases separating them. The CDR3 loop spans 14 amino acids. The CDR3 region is CASSFGDTIYGYTF. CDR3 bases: TGTGCCAGCAGTTTCGGGGACACCATCTATGGCTACACCTTC.

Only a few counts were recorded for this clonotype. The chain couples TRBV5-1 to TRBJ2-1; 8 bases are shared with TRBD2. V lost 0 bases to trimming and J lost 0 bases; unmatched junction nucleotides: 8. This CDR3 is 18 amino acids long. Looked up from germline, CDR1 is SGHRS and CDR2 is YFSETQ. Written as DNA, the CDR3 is TGCGCCAGCAGCTTGGCCCGGGGGGGCGGTAACTCCTACAATGAGCAGTTCTTC. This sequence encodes CASSLARGGGNSYNEQFF.

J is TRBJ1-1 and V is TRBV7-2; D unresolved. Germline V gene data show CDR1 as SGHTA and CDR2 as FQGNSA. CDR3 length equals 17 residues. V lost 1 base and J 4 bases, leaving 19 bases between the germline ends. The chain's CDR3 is CASSLGGRPSLRTEAFF. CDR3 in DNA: TGTGCCAGCAGCTTAGGCGGCAGGCCCTCACTGCGCACTGAAGCTTTCTTT. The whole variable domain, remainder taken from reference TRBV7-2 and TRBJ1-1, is GAGVSQSPSNKVTEKGKDVELRCDPISGHTALYWYRQSLGQGLEFLIYFQGNSAPDKSGLPSDRFSAERTGGSVSTLTIQRTQQEDSAVYLCASSLGGRPSLRTEAFFGQGTRLTVV.

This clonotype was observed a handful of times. The DNA for the CDR3 is TGTGCCATCGGGCAGGGGGGTTCACAAACTGAAGCTTTCTTT. This translates into CAIGQGGSQTEAFF. V and J are TRBV10-3 and TRBJ1-1; 7 nucleotides agree with TRBD1. V shed 8 bases, J shed 5 bases, and the junction held 11 bases outside the gene matches. Germline V lookup: CDR1 ENHRY, CDR2 SYGVKD. There are 14 residues in the CDR3.

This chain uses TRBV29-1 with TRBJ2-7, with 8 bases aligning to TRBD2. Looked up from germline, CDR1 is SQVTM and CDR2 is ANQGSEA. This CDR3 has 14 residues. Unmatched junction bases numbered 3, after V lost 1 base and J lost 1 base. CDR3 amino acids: CSVEGREASYEQYF. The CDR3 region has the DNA TGCAGCGTTGAAGGGCGGGAGGCTTCCTACGAGCAGTACTTC.

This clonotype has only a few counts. The CDR3 spells CASSHGPVTGELFF. DNA for the CDR3: TGTGCCAGCAGCCATGGGCCAGTCACCGGGGAGCTGTTTTTT. This chain connects TRBV7-2 to TRBJ2-2; D is undetermined. CDR3 length equals 14 residues. Germline V gives CDR1 SGHTA, CDR2 FQGNSA. The ends were cut back, 5 bases at V and 4 bases at J, with 11 bases in the middle.

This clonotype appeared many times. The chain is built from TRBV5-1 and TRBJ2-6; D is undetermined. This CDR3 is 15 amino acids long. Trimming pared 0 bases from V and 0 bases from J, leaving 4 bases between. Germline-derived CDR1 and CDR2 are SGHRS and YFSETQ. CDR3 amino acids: CASSLDHSGANVLTF. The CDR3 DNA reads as TGCGCCAGCAGCTTGGACCACTCTGGGGCCAACGTCCTGACTTTC.

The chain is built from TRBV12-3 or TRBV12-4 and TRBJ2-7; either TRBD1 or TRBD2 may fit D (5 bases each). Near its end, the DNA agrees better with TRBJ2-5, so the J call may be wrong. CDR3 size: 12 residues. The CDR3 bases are TGTGCCAGCAGTTGGGGGTTAGAGACCCAGTACTTC. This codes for CASSWGLETQYF.

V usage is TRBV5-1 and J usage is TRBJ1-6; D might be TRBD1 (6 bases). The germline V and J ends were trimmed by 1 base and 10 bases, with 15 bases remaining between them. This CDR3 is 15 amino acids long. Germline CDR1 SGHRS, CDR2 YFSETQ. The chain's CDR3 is CASSLWGGLESPLHF. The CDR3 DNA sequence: TGCGCCAGCAGCTTGTGGGGGGGCTTGGAGTCACCCCTCCACTTT.

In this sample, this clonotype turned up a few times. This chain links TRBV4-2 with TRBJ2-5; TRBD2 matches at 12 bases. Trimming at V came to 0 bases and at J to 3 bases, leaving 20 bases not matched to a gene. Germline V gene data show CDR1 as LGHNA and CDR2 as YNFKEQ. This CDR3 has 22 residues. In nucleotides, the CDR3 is TGTGCCAGCAGCCAAGATTCCCTAGCGGGAGGGCATTTTGGGCCGACAAAAGAGACCCAGTACTTC. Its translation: CASSQDSLAGGHFGPTKETQYF.